Below, one T cell receptor (beta chain) is given with its context. Its binding antigen is unknown. Base qualities were left out, and no much larger clone turns up one base away. CDR1 and CDR2 were assigned from the germline V gene (reference sequence) as MNHEY and SMNVEV. At the junction V is shortened by 2 bases and J by 14 bases; bases outside the gene matches: 16. The CDR3 contains 16 residues, cysteine and phenylalanine counted. The only DNA kept is the CDR3, 48 bases in frame from the first base. Library preparation used RT-PCR. Sequenced on an Illumina HiSeq 2500. The public sequencing data were trimmed at Q25 with fastp and processed into clonotypes with MiXCR by TCRdb, which kept only in-frame beta chains. Rows with a matching CDR3 protein are joined into one entry that keeps the most common DNA and genes. The sample contains 630,000 or so distinct CDR3 sequences, around a sixth of them found a single time. Around a tenth of the sample goes to the ten largest clones.

This specimen belongs to a study of response to subunit inactivated influenza vaccine (dated by TCRdb to the late 2010s). Regarding the study in general: Deep quantitative T cell receptor repertoire profiling was used in the study to track responses to a trivalent subunit inactivated influenza vaccine.

What the research found in general, with its limitations: The authors suggested that each seasonal influenza vaccination may recruit only a limited number of new T cells.

The TCR sequence derives from a man aged 50-59 years who received an inactivated influenza vaccine. Donor details come from another sample of the same person, matched by shared clones. Source: PBMCs from blood, taken about 12 days after vaccination. The receptor chain draws on TRBV27 and TRBJ2-1; TRBD2 agrees with 9 junctional bases. In nucleotides, the sequence is TGTGCCAGCAGTTTAATTGGGCGGGAGGGCTCCTTACGAGAGTTCTTC. Translated, it gives CASSLIGREGSLREFF.